This record covers a single TCR beta chain. Its antigen remains unknown. Unique-molecular-identifier-tagged TCR beta cDNA libraries were used. Each CDR3 protein is one row after TCRdb ran MiXCR on the PCR reads. The profile shows 700,000 to 900,000 distinct CDR3 sequences, 35% to 55% of them singletons. These data originate in a study of post-analysis software for immune sequencing data. General study points: People with multiple sclerosis had a significantly lower normalized Chao1 diversity than controls did. Under F measure analysis, samples from one preparation batch co-clustered strongly.

The sequenced material came from blood. This sequence was found in a girl aged 5-17 years with multiple sclerosis.

In DNA form, the CDR3 reads TGTGCCATCAGTCCTCAACCGGGACATACCACCGGGGAGCTGTTTTTT. This codes for CAISPQPGHTTGELFF. This chain connects TRBV10-3 to TRBJ2-2; possibly TRBD1 for D (6 bases). The CDR3 contains 16 residues. Germline V lookup: CDR1 ENHRY, CDR2 SYGVKD. V gave up 5 bases and J gave up 4 bases, with 17 bases separating them.